The clone carrying this T cell receptor beta chain has only a few counts. As yet, its antigen is unknown. This sample was included in a study of T cell repertoires in cytomegalovirus infection. The V end was cut by 2 bases, the J end by 3 bases, with 13 bases between. The CDR3 is 16 residues long. Germline V gives CDR1 MNHEY, CDR2 SMNVEV (reference sequence). TCRdb called the reads again in MiXCR, with one record for every CDR3 protein. In the table there are approximately 730,000 distinct CDR3 sequences, about 29% of which are singletons. This chain connects TRBV27 to TRBJ1-4; D is ambiguous. The source of this sequence is a human donor in good health (CMV status not recorded). Some clones in this sample may be carry-over from other donors' samples. This specimen was cultured CD8+ T cells from PBMCs, taken from culture after CMV antigen stimulation. CDR3 in DNA: TGTGCCAGCAGTTTACTGGGCGCAGCCTCTAATGAAAAACTGTTTTTT. Translated, it gives CASSLLGAASNEKLFF.